The 5 T cell receptor beta chains in this list originate from one sample, sequenced in a study of Ad26.COV2.S vaccination and SARS-CoV-2 variants. Described treatment: over 15 received Ad26.COV2.S at low or high dose, single or two shots; about 5 received placebo; per-sample allocation not given. On day 63 after the first injection, vaccine and placebo recipients gave samples. Clones were read by immunoSEQ multiplex PCR, and TCRdb kept only the in-frame ones, dropping some. This table has under 250,000 clones, around 85% appearing once. This specimen was peripheral blood, taken in a trial of Ad26.COV2.S vaccine versus placebo. The receptor source for this set is a person between 18 and 65 years old who received the Ad26.COV2.S COVID-19 vaccine or a placebo.

This rearrangement joins TRBV6-1 to TRBJ2-7, with 8 bases aligning to TRBD2. V lost 2 bases and J lost 3; bases outside the gene matches: 6. Looked up from germline, CDR1 is MNHNS and CDR2 is SASEGT. CDR3 size: 15 residues. The CDR3 spells CASSELAGSYYEQYV. CDR3 DNA sequence: TGTGCCAGCAGTGAACTAGCGGGTTCTTACTACGAGCAGTACGTC.

V and J are TRBV19 and TRBJ2-7; no definite D call. V lost 3 bases and J lost 2, with 14 bases in between. The CDR3 totals 15 residues. Germline-derived CDR1 and CDR2 are LNHDA and SQIVND (reference sequence). The CDR3 is CASSMGSSPPYEQYF. CDR3 bases: TGTGCCAGTAGTATGGGATCAAGCCCGCCCTACGAGCAGTACTTC. The full variable domain, its missing parts supplied by reference TRBV19 and TRBJ2-7, is DGGITQSPKYLFRKEGQNVTLSCEQNLNHDAMYWYRQDPGQGLRLIYYSQIVNDFQKGDIAEGYSVSREKKESFPLTVTSAQKNPTAFYLCASSMGSSPPYEQYFGPGTRLTVT.

The chain carries TRBV2 and TRBJ2-2, with a weak D call TRBD2 (6 bases). V gave up 3 bases and J gave up 0 bases, with 8 bases separating them. The germline V gene encodes CDR1 SNHLY and CDR2 FYNNEI. This CDR3 comprises 15 residues. The CDR3 loop is CASSERTTNTGELFF. CDR3 DNA: TGTGCCAGCAGTGAGAGGACTACGAACACCGGGGAGCTGTTTTTT.

The chain has TRBV30 and TRBJ2-7; 8 nucleotides align to TRBD1. The CDR3 contains 16 residues. V trimming: 2 bases; J trimming: 0 bases; junction bases outside the gene matches: 9. The germline V gene has CDR1 GTSNPN and CDR2 SVGIG (reference sequence). DNA for the CDR3: TGTGCCTGGAGTACTCCGACAGGGGAAAGCTCCTACGAGCAGTACTTC. The encoded protein is CAWSTPTGESSYEQYF.

Here the CDR3 DNA reads TGTGCCAGCAGCCAAGTTGCAGGGTTTACTAGCAATCAGCCCCAGCATTTT. The encoded protein is CASSQVAGFTSNQPQHF. This chain joins TRBV4-2 and TRBJ1-5; perhaps TRBD1 as D (5 bases). The germline gives CDR1 LGHNA, CDR2 YNFKEQ. Between the trimmed V and J ends, which lost 1 base and 0 bases, there was a span of 13 bases. The CDR3 contains 17 residues.